This T cell receptor beta chain originates from a study of post-analysis software for immune sequencing data. Study context: Recorded subtypes: relapsing-remitting, secondary progressive, progressive-relapsing; some patients unannotated. Findings and limits, study-wide: Significantly lower normalized Chao1 diversity was found in patients with multiple sclerosis relative to controls. Samples from one preparation batch, clustered by F measure, grouped strongly together. Controls showed lower frequencies than patients for roughly five TRBV segments, and TRBV5-6, TRBV5-1 and TRBV20-1 were among these.

This CDR3 comprises 20 residues. Per germline, CDR1 MNHEY and CDR2 SVGEGT. The V segment lost 2 bases and the J segment 2 bases; nucleotides outside the gene matches: 14. Presence of unique molecular identifiers characterized the TCR beta cDNA libraries. TCRdb used MiXCR to reprocess the PCR reads, holding one entry per CDR3 protein. This sample has about 400,000 distinct CDR3 sequences, with about a third found just once. About this clonotype: Its antigen is undetermined.

Sequencing input: blood. The chain employs TRBV6-2 or TRBV6-3 and TRBJ2-2; 10 positions match TRBD2. This TCR came from a girl aged 10-17 years with multiple sclerosis. For the CDR3, the DNA is TGTGCCAGCAGTTACGAGGTAGCGGGGGGCCGAGCGCTTAACACCGGGGAGCTGTTTTTT. This sequence encodes CASSYEVAGGRALNTGELFF.